This T cell receptor (beta chain) was recorded in a study of beta chain features in type 1 diabetes. Expressed TCRB transcripts were sequenced because the entire RNA isolate underwent reverse transcription. The table came from immunoSEQ multiplex PCR; TCRdb's copy has only in-frame clones and leaves some out. Of under 450,000 clones in the sample, roughly 15% are singletons; the top ten hold roughly 0.019%. The germline gives CDR1 DFQATT, CDR2 SNEGSKA (reference sequence). There are 11 residues in the CDR3. Unmatched junction bases numbered 2, after V lost 2 bases and J lost 10 bases. Purity above 95% was achieved in all sorted populations.

V usage is TRBV20-1 and J usage is TRBJ2-3, with TRBD2 matching 8 bases. Sequencing was performed on naive CD4+ T cells from blood. The clonotype comes from a woman aged 18 to 35 in good health. DNA of the CDR3: TGCAGTGCTAGACTAGCGGGTCCGCAGTATTTT. Protein product: CSARLAGPQYF.